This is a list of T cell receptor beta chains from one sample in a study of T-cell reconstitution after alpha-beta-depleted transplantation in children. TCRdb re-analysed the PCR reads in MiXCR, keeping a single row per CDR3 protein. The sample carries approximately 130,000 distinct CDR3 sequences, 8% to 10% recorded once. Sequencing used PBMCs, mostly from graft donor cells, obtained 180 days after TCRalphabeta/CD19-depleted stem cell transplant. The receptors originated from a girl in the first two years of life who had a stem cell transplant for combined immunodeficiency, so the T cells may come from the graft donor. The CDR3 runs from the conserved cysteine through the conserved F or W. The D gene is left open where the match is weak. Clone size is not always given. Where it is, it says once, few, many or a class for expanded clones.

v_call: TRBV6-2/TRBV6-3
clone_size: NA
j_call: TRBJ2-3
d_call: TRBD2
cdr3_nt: TGTGCCAGCAGTTGGGGGGGTACGCAGTATTTT
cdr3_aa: CASSWGGTQYF

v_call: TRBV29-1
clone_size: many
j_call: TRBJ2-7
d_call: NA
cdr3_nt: TGCAGCGTTGGGGCAGGGTTCTACGAGCAGTACTTC
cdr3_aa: CSVGAGFYEQYF

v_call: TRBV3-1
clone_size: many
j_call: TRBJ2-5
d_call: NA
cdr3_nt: TGTGCCAGCAGCCCTTACGAGGAGACCCAGTACTTC
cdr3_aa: CASSPYEETQYF

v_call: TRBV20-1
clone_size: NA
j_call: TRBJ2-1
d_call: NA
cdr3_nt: TGCAGTGCTCCCCAGGGGGGGGGCTACAATGAGCAGTTCTTC
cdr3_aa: CSAPQGGGYNEQFF

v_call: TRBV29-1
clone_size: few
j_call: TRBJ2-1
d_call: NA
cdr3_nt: TGCAGCGTTCGGGAGCCGGACTACAATGAGCAGTTCTTC
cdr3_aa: CSVREPDYNEQFF

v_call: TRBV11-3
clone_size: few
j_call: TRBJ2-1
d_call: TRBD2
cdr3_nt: TGTGCCAGCAGCACGGGACTAGCGGGGGGGCGAGATGAGCAGTTCTTC
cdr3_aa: CASSTGLAGGRDEQFF

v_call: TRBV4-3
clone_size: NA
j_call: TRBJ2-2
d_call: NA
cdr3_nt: TGCGCCAGCAGCCAAGATCCCGGGACGAACACCGGGGAGCTGTTTTTT
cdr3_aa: CASSQDPGTNTGELFF

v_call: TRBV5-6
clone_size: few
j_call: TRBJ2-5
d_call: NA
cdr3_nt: TGTGCCAGCAGCTCCGGGGATTTGACATTACAAGAGACCCAGTACTTC
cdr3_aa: CASSSGDLTLQETQYF

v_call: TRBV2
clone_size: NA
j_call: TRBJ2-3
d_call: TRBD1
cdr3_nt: TGTGCCAGCCGGAGGGGACAGGGCGCCTCGAGGCAATATTTT
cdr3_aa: CASRRGQGASRQYF

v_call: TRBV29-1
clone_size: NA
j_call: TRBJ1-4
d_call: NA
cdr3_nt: TGCAGCGTTGGGGACCGTGAAAAACTGTTTTTT
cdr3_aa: CSVGDREKLFF

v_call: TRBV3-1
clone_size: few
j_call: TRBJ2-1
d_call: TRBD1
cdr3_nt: TGTGCCAGCAGTCCGACCGGGACAGCCTCCTACAATGAGCAGTTCTTC
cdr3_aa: CASSPTGTASYNEQFF

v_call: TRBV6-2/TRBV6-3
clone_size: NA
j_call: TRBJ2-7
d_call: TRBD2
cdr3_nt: TGTGCCAGCAGTTCTCGGGAGGGCGTCTACGAGCAGTACTTC
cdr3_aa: CASSSREGVYEQYF

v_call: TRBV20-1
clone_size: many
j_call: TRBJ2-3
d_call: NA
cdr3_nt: TGCAGTGCTAACCCCACGTGGGGGGATTCCACAGATACGCAGTATTTT
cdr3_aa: CSANPTWGDSTDTQYF

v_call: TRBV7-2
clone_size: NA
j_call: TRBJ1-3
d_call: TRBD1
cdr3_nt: TGTGCCAGCAGCTCCTTTAAGACGACAGGGGAAAGTGGAAACACCATATATTTT
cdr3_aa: CASSSFKTTGESGNTIYF

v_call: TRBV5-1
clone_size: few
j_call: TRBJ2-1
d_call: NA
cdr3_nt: TGCGCCAGCAGCCCGTCCCTAAGCCAAAACAATGAGCAGTTCTTC
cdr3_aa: CASSPSLSQNNEQFF

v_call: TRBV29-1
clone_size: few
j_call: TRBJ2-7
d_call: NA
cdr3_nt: TGCAGCGGACAACTAGCCTACGAGCAGTACTTC
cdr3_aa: CSGQLAYEQYF

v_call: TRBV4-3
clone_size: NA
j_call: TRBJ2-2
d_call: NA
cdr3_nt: TGCGCCAGCAGCCCGTTGGGGAGGGGGGCGACCGGGGAGCTGTTTTTT
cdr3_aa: CASSPLGRGATGELFF

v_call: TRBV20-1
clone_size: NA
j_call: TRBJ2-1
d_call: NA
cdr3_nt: TGCAGTGCTAGAGTTACGAGCTCCTACAATGAGCAGTTCTTC
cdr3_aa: CSARVTSSYNEQFF

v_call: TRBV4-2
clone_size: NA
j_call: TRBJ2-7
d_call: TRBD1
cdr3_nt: TGTGCCAGCAGCCCCTGGACAGGGCTAGTCTACGGGCAGTACTTC
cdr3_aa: CASSPWTGLVYGQYF

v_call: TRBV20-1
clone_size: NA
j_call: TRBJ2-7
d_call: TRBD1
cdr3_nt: TGCAGTGCTACGGATTCGACAGGGAACGAGCAGTACTTC
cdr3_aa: CSATDSTGNEQYF

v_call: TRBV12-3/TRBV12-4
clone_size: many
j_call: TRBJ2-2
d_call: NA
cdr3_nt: TGTGCCAGCCACATGGGGACTCCACTTAGGTCCGGGGAGCTGTTTTTT
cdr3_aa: CASHMGTPLRSGELFF

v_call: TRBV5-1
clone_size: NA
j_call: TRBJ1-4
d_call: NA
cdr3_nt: TGCGCCAGCAGCTTGAGTATGGGGAATGAAAAACTGTTTTTT
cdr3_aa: CASSLSMGNEKLFF

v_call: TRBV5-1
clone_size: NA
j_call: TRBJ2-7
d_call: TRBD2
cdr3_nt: TGCGCCAGCAGCGATCTAGCGGGAGCAAGGTACGAGCAGTACTTC
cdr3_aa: CASSDLAGARYEQYF

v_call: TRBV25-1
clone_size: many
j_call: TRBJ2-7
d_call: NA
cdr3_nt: TGTGCCAGCAGTGAACAGGACTACGAGCAGTACTTC
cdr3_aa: CASSEQDYEQYF

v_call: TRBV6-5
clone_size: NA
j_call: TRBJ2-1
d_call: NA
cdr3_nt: TGTGCCAGCAGTTACGGACCTAGCTCCTACAATGAGCAGTTCTTC
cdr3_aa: CASSYGPSSYNEQFF

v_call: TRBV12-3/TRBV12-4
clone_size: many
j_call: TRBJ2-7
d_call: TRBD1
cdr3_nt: TGTGCCAGCAGTTCGACAGGGGGAGAGCAGTACTTC
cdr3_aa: CASSSTGGEQYF

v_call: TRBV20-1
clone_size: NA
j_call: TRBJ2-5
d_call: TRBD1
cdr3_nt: TGCAGTGCGCCTGGACAGGCCCCTCTGGAGACCCAGTACTTC
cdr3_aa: CSAPGQAPLETQYF

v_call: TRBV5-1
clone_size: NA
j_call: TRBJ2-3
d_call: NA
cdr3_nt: TGCGCCAGCAGCTCGGACACCTACACAGATACGCAGTATTTT
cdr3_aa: CASSSDTYTDTQYF

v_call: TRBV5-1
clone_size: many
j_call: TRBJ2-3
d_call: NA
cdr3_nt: TGCGCCAGCAGCTTGGGGCAGGGGAAGGATACGCAGTATTTT
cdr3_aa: CASSLGQGKDTQYF

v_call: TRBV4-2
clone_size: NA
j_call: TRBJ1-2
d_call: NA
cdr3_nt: TGTGCCAGCAGCCAAGAGGGCAGGGGTGCTAACTATGGCTACACCTTC
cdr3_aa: CASSQEGRGANYGYTF

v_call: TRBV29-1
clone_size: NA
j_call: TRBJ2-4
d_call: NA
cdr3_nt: TGCAGCGTTGTTGGGGCGGGATTAGCCAAAAACATTCAGTACTTC
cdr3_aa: CSVVGAGLAKNIQYF

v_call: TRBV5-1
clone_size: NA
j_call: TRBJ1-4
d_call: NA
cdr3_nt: TGCGCCAGCAGCTTGTTGCAGCCTGGGCGACTGTTTTTT
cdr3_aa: CASSLLQPGRLFF

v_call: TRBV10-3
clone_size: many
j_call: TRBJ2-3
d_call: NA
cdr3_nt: TGTGCCATCAGTGACCCAGGGACAGATACGCAGTATTTT
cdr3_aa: CAISDPGTDTQYF

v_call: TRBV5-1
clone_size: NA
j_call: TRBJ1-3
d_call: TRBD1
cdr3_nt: TGCGCCAGCAGCTTTGACGGGACAGGTCATTTCTCTGGAAACACCATATATTTT
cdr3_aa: CASSFDGTGHFSGNTIYF

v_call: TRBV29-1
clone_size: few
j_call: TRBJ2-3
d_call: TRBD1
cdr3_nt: TGCAGCGTTGAGCCCGGGACAGGGGCCACAGATACGCAGTATTTT
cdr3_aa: CSVEPGTGATDTQYF

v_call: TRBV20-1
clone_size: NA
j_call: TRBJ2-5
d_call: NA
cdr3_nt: TGCAGTGCCGCGATGGCGGAAGGGACCCAGTACTTC
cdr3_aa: CSAAMAEGTQYF

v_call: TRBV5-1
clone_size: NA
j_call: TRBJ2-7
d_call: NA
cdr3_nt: TGCGCCAGCAGCTTGGCCTCGGCAGACTTCGCCTACGAGCAGTACTTC
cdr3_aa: CASSLASADFAYEQYF

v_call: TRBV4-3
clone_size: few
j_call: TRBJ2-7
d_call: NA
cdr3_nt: TGCGCCAGCAGCCAAGGATTACCCTACGGACAAGTCTCCTACGAGCAGTACTTC
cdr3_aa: CASSQGLPYGQVSYEQYF

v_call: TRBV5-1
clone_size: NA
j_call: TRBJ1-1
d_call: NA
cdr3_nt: TGCGCCAGCAGCTCCCTGGTTGACACTGAAGCTTTCTTT
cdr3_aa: CASSSLVDTEAFF

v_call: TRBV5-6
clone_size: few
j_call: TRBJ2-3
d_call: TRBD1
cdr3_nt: TGTGCCAGCAGCCCGGACAGGCTGGGAGGCACAGATACGCAGTATTTT
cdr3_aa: CASSPDRLGGTDTQYF

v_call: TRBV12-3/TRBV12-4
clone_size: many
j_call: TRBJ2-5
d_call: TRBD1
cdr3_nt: TGTGCCAGCAGTTTCCAGGGGGCGCCAGGAGAGACCCAGTACTTC
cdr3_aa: CASSFQGAPGETQYF

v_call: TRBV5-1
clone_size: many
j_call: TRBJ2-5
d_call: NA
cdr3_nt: TGCGCCAGCAGCTTTCGGGGGCAGGAGACCCAGTACTTC
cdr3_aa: CASSFRGQETQYF

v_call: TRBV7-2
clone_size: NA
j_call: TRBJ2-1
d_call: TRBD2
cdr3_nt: TGTGCCAGCAGCTTAGCGACTAGCGGTTTCAATGAGCAGTTCTTC
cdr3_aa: CASSLATSGFNEQFF

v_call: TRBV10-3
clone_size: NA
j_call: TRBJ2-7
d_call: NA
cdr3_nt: TGTGCCATCAGTGAGTCGGTGGAGCAGTACTTC
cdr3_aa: CAISESVEQYF

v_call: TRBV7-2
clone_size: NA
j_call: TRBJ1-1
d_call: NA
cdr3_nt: TGTGCCAGCAGCTTAGCGGGGCAGGGGAACACTGAAGCTTTCTTT
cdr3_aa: CASSLAGQGNTEAFF

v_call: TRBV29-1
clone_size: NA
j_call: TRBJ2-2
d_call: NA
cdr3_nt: TGCAGCGTTTGGTGGAACGGGGAGCTGTTTTTT
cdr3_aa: CSVWWNGELFF

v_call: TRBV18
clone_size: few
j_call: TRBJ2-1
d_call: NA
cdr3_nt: TGTGCCAGCTCACCACGTGGCAGGGAATCCTACAATGAGCAGTTCTTC
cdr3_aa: CASSPRGRESYNEQFF

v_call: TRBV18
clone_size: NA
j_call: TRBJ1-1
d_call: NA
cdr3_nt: TGTGCCAGCCACCTGGGGGACACTGAAGCTTTCTTT
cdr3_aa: CASHLGDTEAFF

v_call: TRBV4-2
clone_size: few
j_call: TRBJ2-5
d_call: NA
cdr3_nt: TGTGCCAGCAGCCAAGATACCAACGGGCCATCCAAAGAGACCCAGTACTTC
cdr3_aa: CASSQDTNGPSKETQYF

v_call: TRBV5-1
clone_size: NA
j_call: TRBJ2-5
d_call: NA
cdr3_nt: TGCGCCAGCAAGGGTCAGGGGCGAGAGACCCAGTACTTC
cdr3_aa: CASKGQGRETQYF

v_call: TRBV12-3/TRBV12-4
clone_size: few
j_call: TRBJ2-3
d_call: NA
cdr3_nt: TGTGCCAGCAGTGATGGGGGAACCACAGATACGCAGTATTTT
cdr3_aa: CASSDGGTTDTQYF

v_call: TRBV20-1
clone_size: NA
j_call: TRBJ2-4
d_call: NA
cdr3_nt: TGCAGTGCCTCTTCCCGGGGAGCCAAAAACATTCAGTACTTC
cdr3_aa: CSASSRGAKNIQYF

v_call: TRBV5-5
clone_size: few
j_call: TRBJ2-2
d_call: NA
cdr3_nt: TGTGCCAGCAGCAATACTGGCAACACCGGGGAGCTGTTTTTT
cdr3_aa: CASSNTGNTGELFF

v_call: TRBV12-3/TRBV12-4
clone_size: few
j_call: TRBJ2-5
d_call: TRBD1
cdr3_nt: TGTGCCAGCAGTTTAAACCCAACAGGGGGCATGTACTTC
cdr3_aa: CASSLNPTGGMYF

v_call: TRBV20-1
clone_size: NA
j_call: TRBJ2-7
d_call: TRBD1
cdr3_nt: TGCAGTGCTAAAAAGACAGGGATCTACGAGCAGTACTTC
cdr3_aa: CSAKKTGIYEQYF